The rows below give T cell receptor beta chains drawn from one sample of a study of T-cell memory formation after mild COVID-19. TCRdb recomputed calls from the 5' RACE reads with MiXCR, one row per CDR3 protein. The sample yields 300,000 to 350,000 distinct CDR3 sequences, around 13% seen once. Sequencing input: PBMCs or a T cell subset sorted from them (not recorded which). The origin of the receptors is a man aged 18 to 35 who had mild COVID-19 (a few samples of this study predate the infection). Cell type and time point are not known. Both conserved end residues are part of each CDR3. The D gene is left open where the match is weak. Rows may omit the clone size; those that give it use once, few, many or a size class.

d_call: .
clone_size: .
v_call: TRBV4-3
j_call: TRBJ2-3
cdr3_aa: CASSHPSTGDTQYF
cdr3_nt: TGCGCCAGCAGCCATCCTTCCACGGGAGATACGCAGTATTTT

d_call: TRBD1
clone_size: many
v_call: TRBV4-1
j_call: TRBJ2-7
cdr3_aa: CASSQEVGTGGSYEQYF
cdr3_nt: TGCGCCAGCAGCCAAGAAGTGGGGACAGGGGGCTCCTACGAGCAGTACTTC

d_call: TRBD1
clone_size: .
v_call: TRBV4-1
j_call: TRBJ2-7
cdr3_aa: CASSQTGQGGDEQYF
cdr3_nt: TGCGCCAGCAGCCAAACGGGACAGGGAGGCGACGAGCAGTACTTC

d_call: .
clone_size: many
v_call: TRBV5-1
j_call: TRBJ1-1
cdr3_aa: CASSSAASNTEAFF
cdr3_nt: TGCGCCAGCAGCTCGGCGGCATCGAACACTGAAGCTTTCTTT

d_call: .
clone_size: .
v_call: TRBV11-2
j_call: TRBJ2-5
cdr3_aa: CASSRGPEGETQYF
cdr3_nt: TGTGCCAGCAGCAGAGGACCGGAGGGAGAGACCCAGTACTTC

d_call: TRBD2
clone_size: few
v_call: TRBV4-2
j_call: TRBJ2-7
cdr3_aa: CASSQRGGGTSYEQYF
cdr3_nt: TGTGCCAGCAGCCAGAGGGGCGGGGGGACCTCCTACGAGCAGTACTTC

d_call: .
clone_size: few
v_call: TRBV5-1
j_call: TRBJ1-3
cdr3_aa: CASSLDNTIYF
cdr3_nt: TGCGCCAGCAGCTTGGACAACACCATATATTTT

d_call: .
clone_size: few
v_call: TRBV20-1
j_call: TRBJ2-5
cdr3_aa: CSAMAGPYQETQYF
cdr3_nt: TGCAGTGCTATGGCCGGCCCATACCAAGAGACCCAGTACTTC

d_call: TRBD2
clone_size: .
v_call: TRBV20-1
j_call: TRBJ2-5
cdr3_aa: CSARSRGVAGGPPETQYF
cdr3_nt: TGCAGTGCTAGATCGAGGGGGGTAGCGGGGGGGCCCCCAGAGACCCAGTACTTC

d_call: TRBD1
clone_size: few
v_call: TRBV5-1
j_call: TRBJ2-1
cdr3_aa: CASSPGQGAHNEQFF
cdr3_nt: TGCGCCAGCAGCCCAGGACAGGGTGCCCACAATGAGCAGTTCTTC

d_call: TRBD1
clone_size: .
v_call: TRBV10-3
j_call: TRBJ1-2
cdr3_aa: CAIPDRAYGYTF
cdr3_nt: TGTGCCATCCCGGACAGGGCCTATGGCTACACCTTC

d_call: .
clone_size: many
v_call: TRBV19
j_call: TRBJ2-2
cdr3_aa: CASSTSRGQANTGELFF
cdr3_nt: TGTGCCAGTAGTACATCAAGGGGACAAGCGAACACCGGGGAGCTGTTTTTT

d_call: .
clone_size: .
v_call: TRBV4-1
j_call: TRBJ2-1
cdr3_aa: CASSLANNEQFF
cdr3_nt: TGCGCCAGCAGCTTAGCCAACAATGAGCAGTTCTTC

d_call: TRBD1
clone_size: many
v_call: TRBV6-5
j_call: TRBJ2-2
cdr3_aa: CASRPSGQGLAGELFF
cdr3_nt: TGTGCCAGCAGGCCCTCCGGACAGGGATTGGCCGGGGAGCTGTTTTTT

d_call: TRBD1
clone_size: .
v_call: TRBV18
j_call: TRBJ2-7
cdr3_aa: CASSAGQALEQYF
cdr3_nt: TGTGCCAGCTCGGCGGGACAGGCTTTAGAGCAGTACTTC

d_call: .
clone_size: few
v_call: TRBV12-3/TRBV12-4
j_call: TRBJ2-6
cdr3_aa: CASSSRDGYSGANVLTF
cdr3_nt: TGTGCCAGCAGTTCTCGGGACGGTTACTCTGGGGCCAACGTCCTGACTTTC

d_call: TRBD1
clone_size: .
v_call: TRBV7-2
j_call: TRBJ1-5
cdr3_aa: CASSYVQGGKQPQHF
cdr3_nt: TGTGCCAGCAGCTATGTACAGGGGGGCAAACAGCCCCAGCATTTT

d_call: .
clone_size: few
v_call: TRBV7-2
j_call: TRBJ1-4
cdr3_aa: CASSFFGGEKLFF
cdr3_nt: TGTGCCAGCAGCTTTTTCGGCGGTGAAAAACTGTTTTTT

d_call: .
clone_size: few
v_call: TRBV6-1
j_call: TRBJ2-1
cdr3_aa: CASSEWGDAYNEQFF
cdr3_nt: TGTGCCAGCAGTGAGTGGGGGGATGCCTACAATGAGCAGTTCTTC

d_call: .
clone_size: .
v_call: TRBV7-6
j_call: TRBJ2-5
cdr3_aa: CASSLAALAWETQYF
cdr3_nt: TGTGCCAGCAGCTTAGCGGCCCTAGCATGGGAGACCCAGTACTTC

d_call: .
clone_size: few
v_call: TRBV4-3
j_call: TRBJ2-6
cdr3_aa: CASSQDSRGAGANVLTF
cdr3_nt: TGCGCCAGCAGCCAAGATAGCAGAGGGGCTGGGGCCAACGTCCTGACTTTC

d_call: TRBD2
clone_size: many
v_call: TRBV5-5
j_call: TRBJ2-1
cdr3_aa: CASSFRLAGLSSSYNEQFF
cdr3_nt: TGTGCCAGCAGCTTCCGACTAGCGGGGCTATCTAGCTCCTACAATGAGCAGTTCTTC

d_call: TRBD1
clone_size: .
v_call: TRBV7-6
j_call: TRBJ2-2
cdr3_aa: CASSLPPGQSTGELFF
cdr3_nt: TGTGCCAGCAGCTTACCACCGGGACAGTCAACCGGGGAGCTGTTTTTT

d_call: .
clone_size: many
v_call: TRBV15
j_call: TRBJ1-5
cdr3_aa: CATSRDFPGYSNQPQHF
cdr3_nt: TGTGCCACCAGCAGAGATTTCCCAGGGTACAGCAATCAGCCCCAGCATTTT

d_call: .
clone_size: .
v_call: TRBV7-6
j_call: TRBJ2-7
cdr3_aa: CASSLGLGGSGEQYF
cdr3_nt: TGTGCCAGCAGCTTAGGGCTCGGAGGGTCCGGCGAGCAGTACTTC

d_call: .
clone_size: few
v_call: TRBV9
j_call: TRBJ1-2
cdr3_aa: CASSPEVGYGYTF
cdr3_nt: TGTGCCAGCAGCCCAGAGGTCGGCTATGGCTACACCTTC

d_call: TRBD1
clone_size: .
v_call: TRBV12-3/TRBV12-4
j_call: TRBJ2-1
cdr3_aa: CASSQGFRGQGGDEQFF
cdr3_nt: TGTGCCAGCAGCCAGGGATTTCGAGGACAGGGCGGGGATGAGCAGTTCTTC

d_call: TRBD1
clone_size: .
v_call: TRBV5-6
j_call: TRBJ2-7
cdr3_aa: CASTWTGPSYEQYF
cdr3_nt: TGTGCCAGCACCTGGACAGGGCCCTCCTACGAGCAGTACTTC

d_call: .
clone_size: .
v_call: TRBV6-6
j_call: TRBJ2-3
cdr3_aa: CASSYRSGTPTHTQYF
cdr3_nt: TGTGCCAGCAGTTACAGATCCGGGACTCCCACCCATACGCAGTATTTT

d_call: .
clone_size: .
v_call: TRBV5-1
j_call: TRBJ1-4
cdr3_aa: CATSEGTNEEKLFF
cdr3_nt: TGCGCCACCTCCGAGGGGACCAATGAGGAAAAACTGTTTTTT

d_call: .
clone_size: .
v_call: TRBV10-2
j_call: TRBJ2-7
cdr3_aa: CASSPQSAIEQYF
cdr3_nt: TGCGCCAGCAGTCCACAGTCGGCGATTGAGCAGTACTTC

d_call: .
clone_size: few
v_call: TRBV27
j_call: TRBJ2-3
cdr3_aa: CASSSLQGPDTQYF
cdr3_nt: TGTGCCAGCAGTTCGTTACAGGGCCCAGATACGCAGTATTTT

d_call: TRBD1
clone_size: few
v_call: TRBV4-3
j_call: TRBJ2-2
cdr3_aa: CASRSRTGAGELFF
cdr3_nt: TGCGCCAGCCGTTCCAGGACAGGGGCCGGAGAGCTGTTTTTT

d_call: TRBD1
clone_size: .
v_call: TRBV4-3
j_call: TRBJ2-2
cdr3_aa: CASSQGGTGLVTGELFF
cdr3_nt: TGCGCCAGCAGCCAAGGAGGGACAGGGCTGGTCACCGGGGAGCTGTTTTTT

d_call: .
clone_size: .
v_call: TRBV7-2
j_call: TRBJ2-7
cdr3_aa: CASSWGVGDEQYF
cdr3_nt: TGTGCCAGCAGCTGGGGAGTCGGCGACGAGCAGTACTTC